This TCR beta chain was retrieved from a study of T cells after yellow fever vaccination. Turning to the study itself: Each low-cell-number fraction was prepared by means of SMART-Seq v4 Ultra Low Input.

TCRdb itself ran the 5' RACE reads through MiXCR, one entry per CDR3 protein. The sample lists roughly 520,000 distinct CDR3 sequences; 21% were seen once. V was shortened by 5 bases and J by 1 base, with 10 bases between the two germline ends. CDR3 size: 14 residues. Germline assignment: CDR1 KGHDR and CDR2 SFDVKD. The material sequenced was PBMCs, taken less than 25 days after the first yellow fever vaccination. The chain joins TRBV24-1 to TRBJ2-5; the D is unclear. The TCR was taken from a man aged 18-30 years who received the YFV17D yellow fever vaccine. Here the CDR3 reads CATSGRAGQETQYF. The CDR3 coding sequence is TGTGCCACCAGTGGCCGCGCCGGCCAAGAGACCCAGTACTTC.